Below, one TCR beta chain is given with its context. Its antigen is currently unknown. The method was immunoSEQ multiplex PCR; TCRdb's version includes in-frame clones alone and lacks a portion of them. The sample gives about 200,000 clones, just under 80% of which show up once; 10% to 12% is in the top ten. The sample is drawn from a study of cytotoxic CD8 clonotypes in ibrutinib-treated CLL. Study background: Samples averaged about 260,000 productive templates and some 91,000 productive rearrangements.

Study outcomes and limitations: In comparison with age-matched healthy donors, baseline clonality was higher and tracked circulating CD8+ T-cell counts.

The germline gives CDR1 SGHNT, CDR2 YYREEE (reference sequence). The V end was cut by 2 bases, the J end by 1 base, with 8 bases between. CDR3 length: 14 residues. The sequences come from PBMCs, collected after 12 months of ibrutinib treatment. The source is a human donor with chronic lymphocytic leukemia. This chain connects TRBV5-4 to TRBJ2-3, with D uncertain. This CDR3 is CASSLGLRTDTQYF. The DNA of the CDR3 is TGTGCCAGCAGCTTAGGGCTCCGCACAGATACGCAGTATTTT.